This TCR beta chain was recorded in a study of post-analysis software for immune sequencing data. Points on this clonotype: As yet, its antigen is unknown.

Included in the TCR beta cDNA libraries were unique molecular identifiers. TCRdb itself ran the PCR reads through MiXCR, one entry per CDR3 protein. The data hold about 540,000 distinct CDR3 sequences, with around 34% observed a single time. Study-wide points: Patients had higher frequencies than controls of about five TRBV segments, including TRBV5-6, TRBV5-1 and TRBV20-1.

The CDR3 runs 14 residues. V gave up 5 bases and J gave up 3 bases, with 14 bases separating them. Germline lookup yields CDR1 SQVTM and CDR2 ANQGSEA. The sample was blood. The chain couples TRBV29-1 to TRBJ2-1, with a weak D call TRBD1 (6 bases). The receptor's source is a girl aged 2-17 years with multiple sclerosis. CDR3 in amino acids: CSVNRVGIYNEQFF. CDR3 DNA sequence: TGCAGCGTTAACAGGGTGGGCATCTACAATGAGCAGTTCTTC.